The next 17 T cell receptor beta chains were all read from a single sample in a study of long-term antiretroviral therapy in people with HIV. The run of the v3.0 immunoSEQ assay was at survey level. Profiling relied on immunoSEQ multiplex PCR, and the TCRdb table lists in-frame clones only, not all of them. The table lists approximately 12,000 clones, around 76% of them singletons. The starting material was unsorted PBMCs, obtained just over 8 years after starting antiretroviral therapy. Every receptor here comes from a man between 45 and 60 years old with HIV.

CDR3 DNA: TGTGCCTGGAGTGTAGGAAGGGGTGACACTGAAGCTTTCTTT. Protein: CAWSVGRGDTEAFF. The rearrangement joins TRBV30 to TRBJ1-1; maybe TRBD1 (5 bases). The CDR3 has 14 amino acids. V was clipped by 0 bases and J by 3 bases, with 11 bases between them. Germline loops: CDR1 GTSNPN, CDR2 SVGIG (reference sequence).

This chain joins TRBV5-1 and TRBJ2-7; 9 bases line up with TRBD1. J lost 5 bases, V lost 3 bases, and 3 bases had no gene match. This CDR3 contains 13 residues. Germline CDR1 and CDR2: SGHRS and YFSETQ. CDR3 protein: CASSWDRADEQYF. Here the CDR3 DNA reads TGCGCCAGCAGCTGGGACAGGGCGGACGAGCAGTACTTC.

The chain is built from TRBV5-8 and TRBJ1-5, with D possibly being TRBD1 (6 bases). From germline, CDR1 is SGHTS and CDR2 YDEGEE. CDR3 length: 17 residues. Trimming took 6 bases from V and 5 from J, leaving 24 bases between them. This CDR3 reads CASTTQPPGARDQPQHF. The CDR3 nucleotides read TGTGCCAGCACCACCCAACCCCCGGGGGCCAGGGATCAGCCCCAGCATTTT.

The chain couples TRBV4-1 to TRBJ1-2, with D possibly being TRBD1 (5 bases). CDR3 length equals 15 residues. Per germline, CDR1 MGHRA and CDR2 YSYEKL. The V end was cut by 0 bases, the J end by 0 bases, with 8 bases between. Written as DNA, the CDR3 is TGCGCCAGCAGCCAAGACGCGACAGCTAACTATGGCTACACCTTC. It specifies CASSQDATANYGYTF.

V is TRBV14 and J is TRBJ2-7, with 11 nucleotides matching TRBD1. The germline V gene encodes CDR1 SGHDN and CDR2 FVKESK. The CDR3 runs 16 residues. The V and J ends lost 3 bases and 3 bases, in that order; junction bases with no gene match: 7. The CDR3 DNA sequence: TGTGCCAGCAGCCAGTTCCGGGACAGGGGGATCTACGAGCAGTACTTC. This codes for CASSQFRDRGIYEQYF.

The chain carries TRBV25-1 and TRBJ1-6; TRBD1 aligns across 9 bases. CDR1 is MGHDK and CDR2 is SYGVNS in the germline V gene. The CDR3 spans 15 residues. V lost 4 bases to trimming and J lost 9 bases; unmatched junction nucleotides: 7. CDR3 sequence (DNA): TGTGCCAGCAGTGTCGCCGGGACAGGGACTTCACCCCTCCACTTT. It translates to CASSVAGTGTSPLHF.

The chain employs TRBV4-2 and TRBJ2-7; TRBD2 agrees at 14 bases. Losses at the gene ends were 1 base for V and 6 bases for J; bases not matched to a gene: 5. Germline V gene sequence: CDR1 LGHNA, CDR2 YNFKEQ. CDR3 length: 16 amino acids. DNA for the CDR3: TGTGCCAGCAGCCAAGTTACGACTAGCGGGGGGGGCGAGCAGTACTTC. Translation: CASSQVTTSGGGEQYF.

The gene calls are TRBV15 and TRBJ1-2; TRBD1 is a possible D gene (6 bases). V lost 6 bases and J lost 5, with 19 bases in between. The CDR3 covers 15 residues. The germline CDR1 and CDR2 sequences are LNHNV and YYDKDF (reference sequence). The CDR3 is CATRLGRGEEYGYTF. The CDR3 DNA follows: TGTGCCACCAGACTGGGCAGGGGCGAAGAGTATGGCTACACCTTC.

The rearrangement joins TRBV14 to TRBJ2-7; D uncertain. The V end was cut by 4 bases, the J end by 5 bases, with 15 bases between. Germline CDR1 is SGHDN and CDR2 is FVKESK. This CDR3 region has 14 residues. The CDR3 sequence: CASSLTGSLDEQYF. Here the CDR3 DNA reads TGTGCCAGCAGCCTTACGGGTTCCCTCGACGAGCAGTACTTC. Together with reference TRBV14 and TRBJ2-7, the CDR3 gives the full variable domain: EAGVTQFPSHSVIEKGQTVTLRCDPISGHDNLYWYRRVMGKEIKFLLHFVKESKQDESGMPNNRFLAERTGGTYSTLKVQPAELEDSGVYFCASSLTGSLDEQYFGPGTRLTVT.

The rearrangement uses TRBV19 and TRBJ1-3; D is ambiguous. V was clipped by 8 bases and J by 7 bases, with 9 bases between them. Per the germline V gene, CDR1 is LNHDA and CDR2 is SQIVND (reference sequence). The CDR3 is 11 residues long. CDR3 in amino acids: CASSGINTIYF. CDR3 nucleotides: TGTGCCAGTTCGGGGATTAACACCATATATTTT.

V and J are TRBV30 and TRBJ1-5, with TRBD1 matching 7 bases. Germline V lookup: CDR1 GTSNPN, CDR2 SVGIG (reference sequence). The CDR3 has 15 amino acids. The trim removed 0 bases at V and 3 bases at J, leaving 5 bases unmatched. The CDR3 bases are TGTGCCTGGAGTGTACGACAGGGTTACAATCAGCCCCAGCATTTT. It is translated as CAWSVRQGYNQPQHF.

The CDR3 region has the DNA TGTGCTAGTGGCCCCTCGGGGATAACTGAAGCTTTCTTT. It yields the protein CASGPSGITEAFF. The chain couples TRBV12-5 to TRBJ1-1; D gene uncertain. The length of the CDR3 is 13 residues. The germline V and J ends were trimmed by 6 bases and 5 bases, with 13 bases remaining between them. CDR1 and CDR2 from the germline V gene are LGHNT and FRNRAP.

The genes are TRBV5-1 and TRBJ2-7; the match to TRBD1 covers 9 bases. CDR3 length equals 15 residues. V shed 2 bases and J 2 bases; nucleotides not matched to a gene: 5. Germline V gene sequence: CDR1 SGHRS, CDR2 YFSETQ. In DNA, the CDR3 is TGCGCCAGCAGCTTCCGACAGGGGGGGACCTACGAGCAGTACTTC. It codes for CASSFRQGGTYEQYF.

In this sample, this clone turned up a few times. The rearrangement uses TRBV6-5 and TRBJ1-2; D might be TRBD1 (5 bases). The CDR3 is 16 residues long. With 0 bases removed from V and 0 bases from J, the gap between germline ends came to 11 bases. Germline-derived CDR1 and CDR2 are MNHEY and SVGAGI. The CDR3 DNA sequence: TGTGCCAGCAGTTACTCCGACGACAGAGCTAACTATGGCTACACCTTC. This encodes CASSYSDDRANYGYTF.

Remarks on this clone: An end of the junction does not agree with germline; a read error may underlie this. The chain is built from TRBV7-2 and TRBJ2-2; 8 bases fit TRBD1. The CDR3 has 17 amino acids. The germline V gene has CDR1 SGHTA and CDR2 FQGNSA. The CDR3 spells CANSFAQAGGYTGELFF. CDR3 sequence (DNA): TGTGCCAACAGCTTCGCCCAGGCAGGGGGCTACACCGGGGAGCTGTTTTTT. Based on the CDR3 plus reference TRBV7-2 and TRBJ2-2, the full variable domain is GAGVSQSPSNKVTEKGKDVELRCDPISGHTALYWYRQSLGQGLEFLIYFQGNSAPDKSGLPSDRFSAERTGGSVSTLTIQRTQQEDSAVYLCANSFAQAGGYTGELFFGEGSRLTVL.

The CDR3 loop is CASSPGGATDTQYF. The CDR3 bases are TGCGCCAGCAGCCCTGGGGGCGCCACAGATACGCAGTATTTT. This rearrangement joins TRBV4-1 to TRBJ2-3, with a tentative D call TRBD1 (6 bases). There are 14 residues in the CDR3. Trimming stripped 4 bases from V and 2 bases from J, with 10 bases between. Germline loops: CDR1 MGHRA, CDR2 YSYEKL.

This clone was counted a single time. The rearrangement joins TRBV29-1 to TRBJ1-1; no firm D call. The V gene's germline CDR1 is SQVTM and CDR2 ANQGSEA. With 3 bases removed from V and 1 base from J, the gap between germline ends came to 12 bases. This CDR3 region has 14 residues. Here the CDR3 DNA reads TGCAGCGTTGATGTGGGTTCGGGGAACACTGAAGCTTTCTTT. Its protein product is CSVDVGSGNTEAFF. Based on the CDR3 plus reference TRBV29-1 and TRBJ1-1, the full variable domain is SAVISQKPSRDICQRGTSLTIQCQVDSQVTMMFWYRQQPGQSLTLIATANQGSEATYESGFVIDKFPISRPNLTFSTLTVSNMSPEDSSIYLCSVDVGSGNTEAFFGQGTRLTVV.